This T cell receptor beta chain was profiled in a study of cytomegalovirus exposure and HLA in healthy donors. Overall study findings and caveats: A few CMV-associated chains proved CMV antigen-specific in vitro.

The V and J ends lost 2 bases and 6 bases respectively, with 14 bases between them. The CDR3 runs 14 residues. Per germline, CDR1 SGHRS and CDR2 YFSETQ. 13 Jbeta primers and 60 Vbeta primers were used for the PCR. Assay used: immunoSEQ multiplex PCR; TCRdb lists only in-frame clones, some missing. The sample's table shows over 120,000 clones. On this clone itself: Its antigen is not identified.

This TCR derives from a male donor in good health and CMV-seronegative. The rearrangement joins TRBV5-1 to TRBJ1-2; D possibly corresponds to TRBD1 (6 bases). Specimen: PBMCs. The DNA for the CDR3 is TGCGCCAGCAGCTTAACAGGGTTCGTGGATGGCTACACCTTC. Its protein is CASSLTGFVDGYTF.